A selection of T cell receptor beta chains follows, all from one sample in a study of PD-L1 blockade in urothelial cancer. TCRdb's copy holds only in-frame clones and misses some; the assay was immunoSEQ multiplex PCR. Of about 74,000 clones detected, around 90% appear once; the ten largest clones hold 4.5%. The sequencing used PBMCs, collected around atezolizumab (anti-PD-L1) treatment. Every receptor here comes from a man between 65 and 79 years old with urothelial cancer. CDR3s include the opening cysteine and the closing phenylalanine or tryptophan. The D gene is left open where the match is weak.

D gene: .
V gene: TRBV27
J gene: TRBJ2-3
CDR3 DNA: TGTGCCAGCAGAAAGAGGAGCTTGGGCACAGATACGCAGTATTTT
CDR3 protein: CASRKRSLGTDTQYF

D gene: TRBD2
V gene: TRBV7-8
J gene: TRBJ2-1
CDR3 DNA: TGTGCCAGCAGCCCCGGGTTGCGGGAGGAAAATGAGCAGTTCTTC
CDR3 protein: CASSPGLREENEQFF

D gene: TRBD1
V gene: TRBV29-1
J gene: TRBJ1-1
CDR3 DNA: TGCAACGTTAATACAGGGGGGTCCACTGAAGCTTTCTTT
CDR3 protein: CNVNTGGSTEAFF

D gene: TRBD1
V gene: TRBV5-1
J gene: TRBJ2-7
CDR3 DNA: TGCGCCAGCAGCTCCGACAGGGGAACGAACGAGCAGTACTTC
CDR3 protein: CASSSDRGTNEQYF

D gene: TRBD2
V gene: TRBV5-6
J gene: TRBJ2-2
CDR3 DNA: TGTGCCAGCAGCTTGGGCGGGGGAACCGGGGAGCTGTTTTTT
CDR3 protein: CASSLGGGTGELFF

D gene: TRBD2
V gene: TRBV6-5
J gene: TRBJ2-1
CDR3 DNA: TGTGCCAGCAGTAAGGCTAGCGGGAGATACAATGAGCAGTTCTTC
CDR3 protein: CASSKASGRYNEQFF

D gene: .
V gene: TRBV15
J gene: TRBJ2-2
CDR3 DNA: TGTGCCACCAGCGCTACAGGGATTAACACCGGGGAGCTGTTTTTT
CDR3 protein: CATSATGINTGELFF

D gene: TRBD1
V gene: TRBV10-3
J gene: TRBJ2-7
CDR3 DNA: TGTGCCACCCGACGCCCCGGGGACAGGGGCTACGAGCAGTACTTC
CDR3 protein: CATRRPGDRGYEQYF

D gene: .
V gene: TRBV19
J gene: TRBJ2-7
CDR3 DNA: TGTGCCAGTAGGCGGGACTCCTATCCCTACGAGCAGTACTTC
CDR3 protein: CASRRDSYPYEQYF

D gene: TRBD2
V gene: TRBV19
J gene: TRBJ2-7
CDR3 DNA: TGTGCCAGTAGTACAGCGGGAGGTTGGGAGCAGTACTTC
CDR3 protein: CASSTAGGWEQYF